These 25 T cell receptor beta chains were all obtained from the same sample, sequenced in a study of Ad26.COV2.S vaccination and SARS-CoV-2 variants. Libraries were prepared by immunoSEQ multiplex PCR; TCRdb keeps only in-frame clonotypes and omits some of them. The profile covers roughly 380,000 clones, with about nine tenths appearing a single time and around 3.5% taken by the ten largest. Treatment described: roughly 19 received Ad26.COV2.S at low or high dose, single or two shots; about 5 received placebo; per-sample allocation not given. Collection of the samples took place on day 63 after the first injection of vaccine or placebo. Sequenced material: peripheral blood, taken in a trial of Ad26.COV2.S vaccine versus placebo. Receptors originate from a person between 18 and 59 years old who received the Ad26.COV2.S COVID-19 vaccine or a placebo.

The rearrangement uses TRBV7-2 and TRBJ2-3; no firm D call. Germline V lookup: CDR1 SGHTA, CDR2 FQGNSA. Trimming left V 5 bases short and J 2 bases short, with 17 bases between. The CDR3 is 16 amino acids. The chain's CDR3 is CASSQTEATDTDTQYF. DNA for the CDR3: TGTGCCAGCAGCCAGACCGAGGCAACAGACACAGATACGCAGTATTTT.

The chain has TRBV6-5 and TRBJ1-2, with TRBD1 identical over 10 bases. With 6 bases clipped from V and 5 bases from J, the junction kept 9 bases outside the gene matches. The CDR3 runs 15 residues. The germline CDR1 and CDR2 sequences are MNHEY and SVGAGI. The CDR3 spells CASRLARQGAYGYTF. For the CDR3, the DNA is TGTGCCAGCAGACTAGCCCGACAGGGGGCTTATGGCTACACCTTC.

The chain joins TRBV30 to TRBJ2-3; TRBD1 matches at 10 bases. The ends lost 5 bases at V and 6 bases at J; junction bases unmatched: 5. Germline V gene lookup returns CDR1 GTSNPN and CDR2 SVGIG (reference sequence). The CDR3 length is 13 residues. CDR3 in DNA: TGTGCCTGGGCCGGGACAGGGGTTGATACGCAGTATTTT. Its protein product is CAWAGTGVDTQYF.

The J gene is TRBJ1-1, the V gene TRBV7-8; D gene unclear. CDR3 length: 16 residues. Trimming left V 2 bases short and J 5 bases short, with 18 bases between. From germline, CDR1 is SGHVS and CDR2 FQNEAQ. CDR3 DNA: TGTGCCAGCAGCTTATCCGCGGGCCTTCTTGGGACTGAAGCTTTCTTT. This codes for CASSLSAGLLGTEAFF.

The genes are TRBV5-1 and TRBJ2-7; D is unresolved. The CDR3 is 16 residues long. V gave up 0 bases and J gave up 1 base, with 14 bases separating them. The germline V gene encodes CDR1 SGHRS and CDR2 YFSETQ. CDR3 protein: CASSLEVGGGSYEQYF. CDR3 nucleotides: TGCGCCAGCAGCTTGGAGGTCGGTGGCGGATCCTACGAGCAGTACTTC. The full variable domain, rest sourced from reference TRBV5-1 and TRBJ2-7, is KAGVTQTPRYLIKTRGQQVTLSCSPISGHRSVSWYQQTPGQGLQFLFEYFSETQRNKGNFPGRFSGRQFSNSRSEMNVSTLELGDSALYLCASSLEVGGGSYEQYFGPGTRLTVT.

The chain uses TRBV29-1 and TRBJ1-2; 8 nucleotides align to TRBD1. The CDR3 is 13 amino acids. V was pared by 3 bases and J by 3 bases, with 3 bases of the junction left unmatched. Germline values: CDR1 SQVTM, CDR2 ANQGSEA. The CDR3, as DNA: TGCAGCGTTGATGGACAGGGTGACTATGGCTACACCTTC. This codes for CSVDGQGDYGYTF.

This CDR3 reads CASSLFGTRGQGTDTQYF. The DNA for the CDR3 is TGTGCCAGCAGCTTATTTGGCACGAGGGGGCAAGGCACAGATACGCAGTATTTT. The chain carries TRBV7-3 and TRBJ2-3; 7 bases fit TRBD1. The germline gives CDR1 SGHTA, CDR2 FQGTGA. V shed 2 bases, J shed 1 base, and the junction held 12 bases outside the gene matches. The CDR3 totals 18 residues.

A single count supports this clone. This chain connects TRBV4-3 to TRBJ1-2; the match to TRBD1 covers 9 bases. The trim removed 8 bases at V and 4 bases at J, leaving 14 bases unmatched. The length of the CDR3 is 16 residues. Looked up from germline, CDR1 is LGHNA and CDR2 is YSLEER. The CDR3 DNA follows: TGCGCCAGCCGAGCCGGGGGGACAGGGATCGGCTATGGCTACACCTTC. It translates to CASRAGGTGIGYGYTF.

V is TRBV5-1 and J is TRBJ2-6; D is possibly TRBD1 or TRBD2 (6 bases each). V was shortened by 4 bases and J by 0 bases, with 14 bases between the two germline ends. From germline, CDR1 is SGHRS and CDR2 YFSETQ. This CDR3 is 17 amino acids long. CDR3 sequence reads: CASSDGGHLSGANVLTF. The CDR3 DNA follows: TGCGCCAGCAGCGACGGGGGCCACCTCTCTGGGGCCAACGTCCTGACTTTC.

V usage is TRBV30 and J usage is TRBJ2-7; TRBD1 agrees at 11 bases. V gave up 5 bases and J gave up 5 bases; unmatched junction bases: 2. Germline V gene sequence: CDR1 GTSNPN, CDR2 SVGIG (reference sequence). This CDR3 comprises 12 residues. CDR3 nucleotide sequence: TGTGCCTGGGGACAGGGGGCTGACGAGCAGTACTTC. Protein product: CAWGQGADEQYF.

This clone was detected only a few times. V is TRBV6-2 or TRBV6-3 and J is TRBJ1-5, with D possibly TRBD1 on 6 matching bases. Between the trimmed V and J ends, which lost 1 base and 7 bases, there was a span of 8 bases. This CDR3 has 13 amino acids. Germline-derived CDR1 and CDR2 are MNHEY and SVGEGT. The CDR3 sequence is CASSYLDRQPQHF. CDR3 DNA: TGTGCCAGCAGTTACTTGGACAGACAGCCCCAGCATTTT.

The chain is built from TRBV3-1 (or the pseudogene TRBV3-2) and TRBJ2-1; D is uncertain. V lost 6 bases and J 2 bases, leaving 11 bases between the germline ends. Germline lookup yields CDR1 LGHDT and CDR2 YNNKEL (reference sequence). The CDR3 has 14 amino acids. CDR3 sequence: CASSPTRAYNEQFF. DNA of the CDR3: TGTGCCAGCAGTCCGACTCGAGCCTACAATGAGCAGTTCTTC.

This clone has a single count. The V and J genes are TRBV7-8 and TRBJ1-1; TRBD1 matches 10 bases. With 5 bases clipped from V and 3 bases from J, the junction kept 9 bases outside the gene matches. The CDR3 has 16 residues. Germline CDR1 and CDR2: SGHVS and FQNEAQ. The CDR3 bases are TGTGCCAGCAGCCCCTGGGACAGGGGCGCGGACACTGAAGCTTTCTTT. Amino acid sequence: CASSPWDRGADTEAFF.

This chain links TRBV6-5 with TRBJ1-5; 9 nucleotides match TRBD1. Unmatched junction bases numbered 6, after V lost 6 bases and J lost 3 bases. Looked up from germline, CDR1 is MNHEY and CDR2 is SVGAGI. The CDR3 has 15 residues. CDR3 loop: CASRKDRGYNQPQHF. The CDR3 region has the DNA TGTGCCAGCAGGAAGGACAGGGGATACAATCAGCCCCAGCATTTT.

The rearrangement uses TRBV7-9 and TRBJ2-5; D possibly corresponds to TRBD2 (6 bases). Germline CDR1 and CDR2: SEHNR and FQNEAQ (reference sequence). V lost 4 bases and J lost 1, with 10 bases in between. The CDR3 totals 14 residues. Written as DNA, the CDR3 is TGTGCCAGCAGCTACCGGGACTCCCAAGAGACCCAGTACTTC. Encoded protein: CASSYRDSQETQYF.

J is TRBJ1-1 and V is TRBV6-5; D uncertain. Germline lookup yields CDR1 MNHEY and CDR2 SVGAGI. The CDR3 is 13 amino acids. V lost 6 bases and J 4 bases, leaving 12 bases between the germline ends. CDR3 bases: TGTGCCAGCAGCCAAGGAATGGGCACTGAAGCTTTCTTT. Encoded protein: CASSQGMGTEAFF.

The J gene is TRBJ2-3, the V gene TRBV5-4, with D possibly TRBD1 on 5 matching bases. V lost 1 base to trimming and J lost 2 bases, with 11 bases between them. CDR3 length: 15 amino acids. CDR1 is SGHNT and CDR2 is YYREEE in the germline V gene (reference sequence). This CDR3 is CASSLLGANTDTQYF. CDR3 nucleotide sequence: TGTGCCAGCAGCTTGCTTGGGGCCAACACAGATACGCAGTATTTT.

The chain joins TRBV4-2 to TRBJ1-2, with 10 bases that match TRBD1. Germline V gene lookup returns CDR1 LGHNA and CDR2 YNFKEQ. Trimming at V came to 8 bases and at J to 5 bases, leaving 11 bases not matched to a gene. The CDR3 runs to 15 residues. CDR3 bases: TGTGCCAGCGAACCGGGACAGGGGATCTATTATGGCTACACCTTC. Its protein product is CASEPGQGIYYGYTF.

V gene TRBV7-9 combines with J gene TRBJ2-7, with D possibly being TRBD1 (6 bases). Germline CDR1 and CDR2: SEHNR and FQNEAQ (reference sequence). CDR3 size: 12 residues. Trimming took off 4 bases at V and 6 bases at J, with 10 bases between the two ends. The CDR3 sequence is CASSSWTVEQYF. In nucleotides, the CDR3 is TGTGCCAGCAGCTCATGGACAGTCGAGCAGTACTTC. The full variable domain, with the rest looked up from reference TRBV7-9 and TRBJ2-7, is DTGVSQNPRHKITKRGQNVTFRCDPISEHNRLYWYRQTLGQGPEFLTYFQNEAQLEKSRLLSDRFSAERPKGSFSTLEIQRTEQGDSAMYLCASSSWTVEQYFGPGTRLTVT.

The V and J genes are TRBV12-3 or TRBV12-4 and TRBJ1-2; 9 bases fit TRBD1. Trimming cost V 6 bases and J 5 bases; bases outside gene matches: 4. The CDR3 runs to 13 residues. The CDR3 nucleotides read TGTGCCAGCAGCGGGACAGGGACTTATGGCTACACCTTC. Translated, it gives CASSGTGTYGYTF.

A single count supports this clone. This chain connects TRBV11-1 to TRBJ2-7, with D unresolved. The CDR3 loop spans 13 amino acids. The V gene's germline CDR1 is SGHAT and CDR2 FQDESV (reference sequence). V was pared by 2 bases and J by 0 bases, with 5 bases between. The CDR3 DNA follows: TGTGCCAGCAGCTTAACTTTCTCCTACGAGCAGTACTTC. Residues: CASSLTFSYEQYF.

The chain is built from TRBV7-9 and TRBJ2-2; D unclear. Germline CDR1 reads SEHNR; CDR2 reads FQNEAQ (reference sequence). This CDR3 region has 14 residues. The V end lost 1 base, the J end lost 3 bases, and 6 bases lay between the germline ends. CDR3 amino acids: CASSLVDYTGELFF. CDR3 in DNA: TGTGCCAGCAGCTTAGTTGATTACACCGGGGAGCTGTTTTTT.

This chain uses TRBV18 with TRBJ1-4; D is possibly TRBD1 (6 bases). CDR1 is KGHSH and CDR2 is LQKENI in the germline V gene. The CDR3 covers 16 residues. V lost 4 bases, J lost 4 bases, and 16 bases lay in between. The CDR3 protein is CASSQMGQAGNEKLFF. The CDR3 coding sequence is TGTGCCAGCTCACAGATGGGACAAGCTGGTAATGAAAAACTGTTTTTT.

The rearrangement links TRBV9 to TRBJ1-6, with D uncertain. In germline, CDR1 is SGDLS, CDR2 YYNGEE. V lost 0 bases and J 8 bases, leaving 6 bases between the germline ends. The CDR3 sequence is 13 residues long. The CDR3 sequence: CASSVGGYSPLHF. In nucleotides, the CDR3 is TGTGCCAGCAGCGTAGGAGGTTATTCACCCCTCCACTTT.

The chain has TRBV18 and TRBJ1-4, with a weak D call TRBD1 (5 bases). Deletions cut 0 bases from V and 8 bases from J, with 16 bases between. The CDR3 spans 16 residues. CDR1 is KGHSH, CDR2 LQKENI, per germline. DNA of the CDR3: TGTGCCAGCTCACCACCACCTTGGGGGGAGGACGAAAAACTGTTTTTT. Its translation: CASSPPPWGEDEKLFF.